This TCR beta chain was sequenced in a study of blood T cell repertoires in COVID-19. Libraries were prepared by immunoSEQ multiplex PCR; TCRdb keeps only in-frame clonotypes and omits some of them. The sample comprises about 230,000 clones, about 80% of which are singletons, and about 8% rests with the top ten. The ends were cut back, 1 base at V and 0 bases at J, with 13 bases in the middle. There are 16 residues in the CDR3. The germline V gene has CDR1 LNHNV and CDR2 YYDKDF (reference sequence). This receptor was obtained from a woman aged 50 to 65 with acute or convalescent COVID-19. Sequencing used peripheral blood. The chain combines TRBV15 with TRBJ2-7, with a weak D call TRBD1 (6 bases). The CDR3 is CATSRATGSASYEQYF. In DNA, the CDR3 is TGTGCCACCAGCAGAGCGACAGGATCGGCCTCCTACGAGCAGTACTTC.